Below are 32 T cell receptor beta chains sequenced from a single sample in a study of T cell responses to AZD1222 COVID-19 vaccine. Sequenced by immunoSEQ multiplex PCR; TCRdb stores in-frame clones only, minus some. Here the sample spans fewer than 200,000 clones, just over 85% being singletons. The starting material was peripheral blood, obtained on day 0 of AZD1222 vaccination. These receptors were obtained from an adult in good health.

The chain carries TRBV10-1 and TRBJ1-6, with D possibly TRBD1 on 5 matching bases. Per the germline V gene, CDR1 is WNHNN and CDR2 is SYGVQD (reference sequence). V was pared by 0 bases and J by 13 bases, with 10 bases between. The CDR3 has 13 residues. CDR3 sequence: CASSESRGGPLHF. The CDR3 DNA follows: TGCGCCAGCAGTGAGTCGAGGGGCGGGCCCCTCCACTTT.

This clone was seen more than once but under ten times. The CDR3 sequence is CSASRGLAGVEQYF. The CDR3 DNA is TGCAGTGCTAGTCGCGGGTTAGCGGGCGTCGAGCAGTACTTC. The chain recombines TRBV20-1 with TRBJ2-7, with 7 bases that match TRBD2. Germline loops: CDR1 DFQATT, CDR2 SNEGSKA (reference sequence). CDR3 size: 14 residues. With V trimmed by 3 bases and J by 6 bases, 11 bases remained unmatched.

This chain links TRBV6-6 with TRBJ1-1; D is uncertain. The CDR3 is 13 amino acids. Trimming cost V 6 bases and J 6 bases, with 14 bases left between them. Germline values: CDR1 MNHNY, CDR2 SVGAGI (reference sequence). The CDR3 bases are TGTGCCAGCAGCTTCCTGGACGTTTCTGAAGCTTTCTTT. It codes for CASSFLDVSEAFF.

This clone was observed once. The chain employs TRBV4-2 and TRBJ1-2; the D is unclear. Deletions cut 0 bases from V and 0 bases from J, with 17 bases between. This CDR3 contains 18 residues. In germline, CDR1 is LGHNA, CDR2 YNFKEQ. The CDR3 nucleotides are TGTGCCAGCAGCCAAGATCCTACCCAGGCTGTCTCTAACTATGGCTACACCTTC. The encoded protein is CASSQDPTQAVSNYGYTF.

This clone has a handful of counts. The chain uses TRBV4-3 and TRBJ2-5, with TRBD2 identical over 10 bases. Germline CDR1 LGHNA, CDR2 YSLEER. The junction had 6 bases not matched to a gene; V was cut back by 3 bases and J by 5 bases. The CDR3 length is 15 residues. The CDR3 DNA reads TGCGCCAGCAGCCACACGAGCGGGGGGGCCGAGACCCAGTACTTC. Residues: CASSHTSGGAETQYF.

V and J are TRBV7-3 and TRBJ1-1; D is perhaps TRBD1 (5 bases). Trimming removed 5 bases at V and 0 bases at J, with 10 bases between. Germline assignment: CDR1 SGHTA and CDR2 FQGTGA. The CDR3 extends over 14 amino acids. Here the CDR3 DNA reads TGTGCCAGCAGCCCGGGACCGATGAACACTGAAGCTTTCTTT. This sequence encodes CASSPGPMNTEAFF.

The chain carries TRBV30 and TRBJ1-2; 9 positions match TRBD1. Germline loops: CDR1 GTSNPN, CDR2 SVGIG (reference sequence). This CDR3 is built from 17 residues. V gave up 5 bases and J gave up 1 base; unmatched junction bases: 14. The CDR3 DNA reads as TGTGCCTGGTTCCGGGACAGGGTATTGGAGGGTAACTATGGCTACACCTTC. Translation: CAWFRDRVLEGNYGYTF. Variable domain in full (rest from reference TRBV30 and TRBJ1-2): SQTIHQWPATLVQPVGSPLSLECTVEGTSNPNLYWYRQAAGRGLQLLFYSVGIGQISSEVPQNLSASRPQDRQFILSSKKLLLSDSGFYLCAWFRDRVLEGNYGYTFGSGTRLTVV.

The CDR3 here is CASSPIPLNTEAFF. As DNA, the CDR3 is TGTGCCAGCAGCCCCATCCCCTTGAACACTGAAGCTTTCTTT. The chain couples TRBV9 to TRBJ1-1; no reliable D call. This CDR3 comprises 14 residues. Trimming stripped 4 bases from V and 0 bases from J, with 10 bases between. Germline values: CDR1 SGDLS, CDR2 YYNGEE.

This chain uses TRBV11-3 with TRBJ2-7; 7 bases line up with TRBD2. The CDR3 contains 13 residues. From germline, CDR1 is SGHNT and CDR2 YENEEA. Trimming cost V 1 base and J 7 bases; bases outside gene matches: 4. In nucleotides, the CDR3 is TGTGCCAGCAGCTTAGGGGGGGGTTTGGAGCAGTACTTC. Its protein product is CASSLGGGLEQYF.

The chain recombines TRBV11-2 with TRBJ2-6; no clear D gene. V shed 2 bases and J shed 0 bases, with 8 bases lying between them. CDR3 length equals 16 residues. CDR1 is SGHAT, CDR2 FQNNGV, per germline. CDR3 nucleotide sequence: TGTGCCAGCAGCTTATTCAGGTCCTCTGGGGCCAACGTCCTGACTTTC. This codes for CASSLFRSSGANVLTF.

This chain connects TRBV7-2 to TRBJ1-6; a possible D gene is TRBD1 (6 bases). Trimming left V 1 base short and J 6 bases short, with 10 bases between. The CDR3 extends over 15 amino acids. CDR1 is SGHTA and CDR2 is FQGNSA in the germline V gene. CDR3 protein: CASSLEGRGNSPLHF. The CDR3 nucleotides read TGTGCCAGCAGCTTAGAGGGCAGGGGTAATTCACCCCTCCACTTT.

There are a few counts of this clone. The chain links TRBV9 to TRBJ1-4; unclear D gene. Germline V gene lookup returns CDR1 SGDLS and CDR2 YYNGEE. Trimming stripped 0 bases from V and 0 bases from J, with 3 bases between. The CDR3 is 14 amino acids. The CDR3 DNA reads TGTGCCAGCAGCGTAGGTACAACTAATGAAAAACTGTTTTTT. It codes for CASSVGTTNEKLFF.

The chain employs TRBV15 and TRBJ2-5; no clear D gene. This CDR3 comprises 12 residues. The germline V gene encodes CDR1 LNHNV and CDR2 YYDKDF (reference sequence). Trimming took 0 bases from V and 5 from J, leaving 4 bases between them. The CDR3 is CATSRDVETQYF. The CDR3 DNA reads TGTGCCACCAGCAGAGATGTGGAGACCCAGTACTTC. The full variable domain, in which reference TRBV15 and TRBJ2-5 provide the parts outside the CDR3, is DAMVIQNPRYQVTQFGKPVTLSCSQTLNHNVMYWYQQKSSQAPKLLFHYYDKDFNNEADTPDNFQSRRPNTSFCFLDIRSPGLGDTAMYLCATSRDVETQYFGPGTRLLVL.

V usage is TRBV19 and J usage is TRBJ2-1, with D possibly matching TRBD2 (5 bases). The CDR3 extends over 16 amino acids. V was trimmed by 1 base and J by 0 bases, leaving 10 bases between them. Germline V lookup: CDR1 LNHDA, CDR2 SQIVND (reference sequence). The CDR3 sequence is CASSIGHGSSYNEQFF. CDR3 sequence (DNA): TGTGCCAGTAGTATAGGGCATGGGAGCTCCTACAATGAGCAGTTCTTC.

The V gene is TRBV18, the J gene TRBJ2-3, with 10 bases that match TRBD2. Germline lookup yields CDR1 KGHSH and CDR2 LQKENI. The V segment lost 6 bases and the J segment 2 bases; nucleotides outside the gene matches: 5. The CDR3 runs 15 residues. The CDR3 region is CASSPLAGATDTQYF. CDR3 bases: TGTGCCAGCTCGCCTCTAGCGGGGGCCACAGATACGCAGTATTTT.

The chain combines TRBV24-1 with TRBJ2-1; the match to TRBD2 covers 14 bases. Germline-derived CDR1 and CDR2 are KGHDR and SFDVKD. CDR3 size: 17 residues. Losses at the gene ends were 0 bases for V and 4 bases for J; bases not matched to a gene: 1. CDR3 coding DNA: TGTGCCACCAGTGATTTGAGGACTAGCGGGAGGTACAATGAGCAGTTCTTC. It specifies CATSDLRTSGRYNEQFF.

CDR3 coding DNA: TGTGCCAGCAGAATTGGAGGGACTCAGCCCCAGCATTTT. Translated, it gives CASRIGGTQPQHF. V is TRBV12-3 or TRBV12-4 and J is TRBJ1-5, with D perhaps matching TRBD1 (5 bases). The CDR3 is made up of 13 amino acids. V was clipped by 6 bases and J by 6 bases, with 12 bases between them.

The sample holds one count of this clone. CDR3 DNA sequence: TGTGCCAGCAGCCCCGTGAGGGTGATGGGCACTGAAGCTTTCTTT. It encodes CASSPVRVMGTEAFF. The rearrangement uses TRBV5-6 and TRBJ1-1; D is undetermined. The V and J ends lost 4 bases and 4 bases respectively, with 17 bases between them. This CDR3 contains 15 residues. The germline gives CDR1 SGHDT, CDR2 YYEEEE.

The chain recombines TRBV19 with TRBJ1-5; perhaps TRBD1 as D (6 bases). Trimming removed 2 bases from V and 1 base from J, with 12 bases in between. The CDR3 runs to 16 residues. Germline CDR1 LNHDA, CDR2 SQIVND (reference sequence). CDR3 residues: CASSINGGKSNQPQHF. The CDR3 DNA sequence: TGTGCCAGTAGTATAAACGGGGGCAAAAGCAATCAGCCCCAGCATTTT.

V usage is TRBV6-5 and J usage is TRBJ1-6; D uncertain. CDR1 is MNHEY, CDR2 SVGAGI, per germline. The CDR3 is 13 amino acids. With 11 bases removed from V and 3 bases from J, the gap between germline ends came to 11 bases. CDR3 protein: CASHRNYNSPLHF. The CDR3 region has the DNA TGTGCCTCTCACAGAAACTATAATTCACCCCTCCACTTT.

The chain carries TRBV15 and TRBJ1-5; no definite D call. Germline assignment: CDR1 LNHNV and CDR2 YYDKDF (reference sequence). V was cut by 5 bases and J by 5 bases, with 10 bases left in between. The CDR3 contains 13 residues. This CDR3 is CATSLTPDQPQHF. The CDR3 DNA reads as TGTGCCACCAGCTTAACACCCGATCAGCCCCAGCATTTT.

The chain carries TRBV7-8 and TRBJ2-1; TRBD2 agrees at 9 bases. With V trimmed by 2 bases and J by 6 bases, 8 bases remained unmatched. The CDR3 runs 16 residues. Per the germline V gene, CDR1 is SGHVS and CDR2 is FQNEAQ. CDR3 nucleotide sequence: TGTGCCAGCAGCTTACCTCCTAGCGGGGTAGGCAATGAGCAGTTCTTC. This gives the protein CASSLPPSGVGNEQFF.

V gene TRBV27 combines with J gene TRBJ1-6; 10 bases align to TRBD1. Germline CDR1 is MNHEY and CDR2 is SMNVEV (reference sequence). V lost 5 bases, J lost 10 bases, and 5 bases stayed unmatched. This CDR3 comprises 14 residues. The CDR3 sequence: CASSPGQGSSPLHF. The CDR3 nucleotides are TGTGCCAGCAGTCCGGGACAGGGGAGCTCACCCCTCCACTTT.

The chain links TRBV5-1 to TRBJ2-7, with 11 bases lining up with TRBD2. Trimming at V came to 4 bases and at J to 2 bases, leaving 5 bases not matched to a gene. The CDR3 covers 15 residues. Germline V gene data show CDR1 as SGHRS and CDR2 as YFSETQ. CDR3 region: CASSLGLAAAYEQYF. In nucleotides, the CDR3 is TGCGCCAGCAGCCTGGGACTAGCGGCGGCCTACGAGCAGTACTTC.

This sequence joins TRBV7-2 and TRBJ1-1; maybe TRBD1 (5 bases). Germline CDR1 SGHTA, CDR2 FQGNSA. The CDR3 is 15 residues long. V lost 0 bases and J lost 6, with 14 bases in between. The CDR3 region has the DNA TGTGCCAGCAGCTTAGCGGGACCCGGGGTGGCTGAAGCTTTCTTT. Amino acid sequence: CASSLAGPGVAEAFF.

This clone came up a few times. The chain joins TRBV5-4 to TRBJ2-6; D remains ambiguous. Between the trimmed V and J ends, which lost 0 bases and 16 bases, there was a span of 14 bases. Germline lookup yields CDR1 SGHNT and CDR2 YYREEE (reference sequence). The CDR3 runs 13 residues. CDR3 nucleotide sequence: TGTGCCAGCAGCTTGGCGTCGGCCCCGACACTGACTTTC. This codes for CASSLASAPTLTF.

The CDR3 DNA is TGTGCCAGCACACCCAACAGGGAAAAACTGTTTTTT. As protein: CASTPNREKLFF. The chain combines TRBV6-6 with TRBJ1-4; weak D call: TRBD1 (5 bases). V lost 7 bases to trimming and J lost 8 bases, with 11 bases between them. The CDR3 runs 12 residues. Per germline, CDR1 MNHNY and CDR2 SVGAGI (reference sequence).

V is TRBV5-1 and J is TRBJ2-3; D not resolved. Trimming cost V 1 base and J 2 bases, with 17 bases left between them. This CDR3 spans 17 amino acids. CDR1 and CDR2 from the germline V gene are SGHRS and YFSETQ. Here the CDR3 reads CASSLSDFGQFTDTQYF. CDR3 bases: TGCGCCAGCAGCTTGTCCGATTTCGGCCAGTTCACAGATACGCAGTATTTT. The variable domain in full, completed from reference TRBV5-1 and TRBJ2-3, reads KAGVTQTPRYLIKTRGQQVTLSCSPISGHRSVSWYQQTPGQGLQFLFEYFSETQRNKGNFPGRFSGRQFSNSRSEMNVSTLELGDSALYLCASSLSDFGQFTDTQYFGPGTRLTVL.

The V and J genes are TRBV5-5 and TRBJ2-7; D possibly corresponds to TRBD2 (6 bases). V shed 5 bases and J shed 1 base, with 16 bases lying between them. The germline V gene has CDR1 SGHKS and CDR2 YYEKEE (reference sequence). The CDR3 spans 15 residues. The CDR3 DNA reads TGTGCCAGCAGTCCAGATGCAGGGAGGTCCTACGAGCAGTACTTC. Translating it yields CASSPDAGRSYEQYF.

V usage is TRBV20-1 and J usage is TRBJ1-2; weak D call: TRBD1 (6 bases). Germline V lookup: CDR1 DFQATT, CDR2 SNEGSKA (reference sequence). The CDR3 is 11 amino acids. The V gene lost 4 bases and the J gene lost 4 bases, with 7 bases spanning the gap. DNA for the CDR3: TGCAGTGCTACGGACAGCTATGGCTACACCTTC. Protein sequence: CSATDSYGYTF.

V gene TRBV21-1 combines with J gene TRBJ2-7; the table's D call, TRBD1, has no DNA check behind it. TRBV21-1 is noted as a pseudogene. The CDR3 runs to 14 residues. The CDR3 nucleotides are TGTGCCAGCAGCAAATTGGCACAGACCTACGAGCAGTACTTC. This translates into CASSKLAQTYEQYF.

This clone appeared once. The genes are TRBV10-2 and TRBJ2-7, with TRBD2 matching 8 bases. The CDR3 extends over 14 amino acids. Trimming at V came to 3 bases and at J to 0 bases, leaving 1 base not matched to a gene. Germline loops: CDR1 WSHSY, CDR2 SAAADI. DNA for the CDR3: TGCGCCAGCAGTGACGGGGGGGGCTCCTACGAGCAGTACTTC. It translates to CASSDGGGSYEQYF.